A single sample is the source of the 5 T cell receptor beta chains below, sequenced in a study of somatic mutations in cytotoxic T cells in rheumatoid arthritis. The repertoire was sequenced with immunoSEQ multiplex PCR; TCRdb's copy has only in-frame clones and lacks some. The table lists about 9,700 clones, about 81% of them singletons, with 19% in the top ten. Input material: CD8+ T cells sorted from blood. The source of these receptors is a woman in her fifties or sixties in good health.

V and J are TRBV5-6 and TRBJ1-1, with a possible D match to TRBD1 (6 bases). The V gene's germline CDR1 is SGHDT and CDR2 YYEEEE. Trimming took off 0 bases at V and 0 bases at J, with 9 bases between the two ends. This CDR3 region has 15 residues. CDR3: CASSLEGHMNTEAFF. Here the CDR3 DNA reads TGTGCCAGCAGCTTGGAGGGACACATGAACACTGAAGCTTTCTTT.

The V call is TRBV19, the J call TRBJ2-1; D gene unclear. Trimming pared 5 bases from V and 0 bases from J, leaving 11 bases between. The V gene's germline CDR1 is LNHDA and CDR2 SQIVND (reference sequence). This CDR3 spans 15 amino acids. The CDR3 is CASSPSSFSYNEQFF. CDR3 nucleotide sequence: TGTGCCAGTAGTCCCTCCTCCTTCTCCTACAATGAGCAGTTCTTC.

This chain connects TRBV6-6 to TRBJ1-2; 7 nucleotides line up with TRBD1. In germline, CDR1 is MNHNY, CDR2 SVGAGI (reference sequence). Trimming took 4 bases from V and 8 from J; bases not matched to a gene: 16. The CDR3 is made up of 16 amino acids. The CDR3 sequence: CASSSGTAASGRGYTF. The CDR3 nucleotides read TGTGCCAGCAGTTCGGGGACAGCTGCTAGTGGTCGGGGCTACACCTTC.

The rearrangement links TRBV13 to TRBJ2-2, with TRBD1 as a possible D gene (5 bases). V was cut by 8 bases and J by 1 base, with 8 bases left in between. The CDR3 has 13 amino acids. Germline CDR1 reads PRHDT; CDR2 reads FYEKMQ (reference sequence). CDR3 DNA sequence: TGTGCCAGCGGGCAGGGGAACACCGGGGAGCTGTTTTTT. This sequence encodes CASGQGNTGELFF.

This chain connects TRBV27 to TRBJ2-7; D is ambiguous. The V end lost 5 bases, the J end lost 3 bases, and 11 bases lay between the germline ends. CDR1 is MNHEY, CDR2 SMNVEV, per germline (reference sequence). The length of the CDR3 is 13 residues. The CDR3 nucleotides are TGTGCCAGCAGTCCGGCTCGCGGCTACGAGCAGTACTTC. Encoded protein: CASSPARGYEQYF.